This TCR beta chain was sequenced during a study of identical twins. Whole-study results and caveats: The study based its conclusions on cross-sectional statistical analysis and did not follow the same donors. With monozygotic twins, out-of-frame TCR alpha sharing exceeded what models estimated. Less excess twin sharing appeared in beta out-of-frame sequences.

cDNA molecules carried unique molecular identifiers, and template switching added a universal primer site. TCRdb independently ran MiXCR on the 5' RACE reads; one entry per CDR3 protein. The sample lists a few hundred thousand distinct CDR3 sequences, 9.5% to 10% occurring once. Details on this clonotype: Antigen specificity is unknown.

Per the germline V gene, CDR1 is DFQATT and CDR2 is SNEGSKA (reference sequence). Between the trimmed V and J ends, which lost 6 bases and 4 bases, there was a span of 14 bases. The CDR3 extends over 13 amino acids. In addition, the sample was reused for a study of yellow fever vaccine responses in identical twins.

The V call is TRBV20-1, the J call TRBJ2-3; D is uncertain. This clonotype was obtained from a woman aged 18 to 35 in good health. Sequences were obtained from PBMCs. The CDR3 sequence is CSAQRVVPDTQYF. The CDR3 nucleotides are TGCAGTGCCCAAAGAGTTGTACCAGATACGCAGTATTTT.